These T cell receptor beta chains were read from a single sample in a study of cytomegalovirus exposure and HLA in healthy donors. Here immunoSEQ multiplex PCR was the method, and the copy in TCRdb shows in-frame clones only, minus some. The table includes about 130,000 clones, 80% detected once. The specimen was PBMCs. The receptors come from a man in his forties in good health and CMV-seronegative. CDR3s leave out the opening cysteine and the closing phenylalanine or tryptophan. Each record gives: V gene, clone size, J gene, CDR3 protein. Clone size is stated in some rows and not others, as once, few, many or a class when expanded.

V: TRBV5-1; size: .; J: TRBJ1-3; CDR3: ASSLQGSGNTIY
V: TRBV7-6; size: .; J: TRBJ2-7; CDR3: ASSTADGYEQY
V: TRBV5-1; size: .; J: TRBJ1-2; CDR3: ASSLEGARGIGGGYT
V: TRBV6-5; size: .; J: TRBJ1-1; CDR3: ASRRTGSRAEAF
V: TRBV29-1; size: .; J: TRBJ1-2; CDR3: SVPQGSYYGYT
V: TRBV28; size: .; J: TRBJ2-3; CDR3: ASNSPLQGTDTQY
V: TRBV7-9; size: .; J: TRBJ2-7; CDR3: ASSLYGVYEQY
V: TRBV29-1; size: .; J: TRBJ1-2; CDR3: SVEAGTGYGYT
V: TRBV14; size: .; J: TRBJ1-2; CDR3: ASSQDSEPYGYT
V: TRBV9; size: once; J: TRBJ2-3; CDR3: ASSVGSHAGTDTQY
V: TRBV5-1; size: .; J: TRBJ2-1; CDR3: ASSSQGQTGNEQF
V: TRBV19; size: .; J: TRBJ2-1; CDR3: ASSIDTGTGAGEQF
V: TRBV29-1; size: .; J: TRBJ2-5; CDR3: SVSHGHFGETQY
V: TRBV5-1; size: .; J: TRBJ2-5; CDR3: ASSFGAGETQY
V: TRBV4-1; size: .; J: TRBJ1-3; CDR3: ASSPEGVGNTIY
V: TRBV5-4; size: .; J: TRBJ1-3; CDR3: ASSHRGEDTIY
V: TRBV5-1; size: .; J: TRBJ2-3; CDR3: ASSRTSGYTDTQY
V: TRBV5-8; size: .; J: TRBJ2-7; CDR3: ASSPRKHEQY
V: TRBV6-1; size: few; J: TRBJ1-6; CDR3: ASSAAPGLPNNSPLH
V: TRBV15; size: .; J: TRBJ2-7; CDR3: ATSFRGGSYEQY
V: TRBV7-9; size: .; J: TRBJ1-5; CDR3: ASSSSTAWNQPQH
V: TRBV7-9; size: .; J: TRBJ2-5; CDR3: ASSYGIQETQY
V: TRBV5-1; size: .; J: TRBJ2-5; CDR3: ASSYGGQETQY
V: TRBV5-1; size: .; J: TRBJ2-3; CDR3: ASSKVPGLAVMVDTQY
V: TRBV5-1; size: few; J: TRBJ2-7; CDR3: ASSLEQLYEQY
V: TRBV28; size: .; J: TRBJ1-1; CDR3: ASSSPGLNTEAF
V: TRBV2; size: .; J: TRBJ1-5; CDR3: ASSPGTQSLSNQPQH
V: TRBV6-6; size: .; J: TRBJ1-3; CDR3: ASGEGGTGNTIY
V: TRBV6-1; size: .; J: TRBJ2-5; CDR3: ASTGFLGQTGAQY
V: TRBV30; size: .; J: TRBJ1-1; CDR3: AWSVTGTGEDEAF
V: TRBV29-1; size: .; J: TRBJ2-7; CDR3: SVEGGNGQYEQY
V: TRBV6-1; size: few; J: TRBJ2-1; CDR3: ASRYGQGDEQF
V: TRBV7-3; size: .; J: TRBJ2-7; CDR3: ASSLGTPRTDEQY
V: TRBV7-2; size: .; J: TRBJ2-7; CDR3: ASTQDRVATYEQY
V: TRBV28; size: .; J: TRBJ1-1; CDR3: ASRPGDPANTEAF
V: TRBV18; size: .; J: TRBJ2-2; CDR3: ASSNRDTGELF
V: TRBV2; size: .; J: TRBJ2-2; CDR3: ASSAGEGNTGELF
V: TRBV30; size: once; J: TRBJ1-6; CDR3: AWSSSGGSPLH
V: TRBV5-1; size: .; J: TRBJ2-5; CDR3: ASSLTTGQETQY
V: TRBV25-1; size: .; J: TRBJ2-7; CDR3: ASSEFAGSYEQY
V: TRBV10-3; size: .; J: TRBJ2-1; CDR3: AISDSRGSSYNEQF
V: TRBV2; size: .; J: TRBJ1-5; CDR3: ASSEEGRLGQPQH
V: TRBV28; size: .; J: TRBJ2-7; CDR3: ASSLYVQSSYEQY
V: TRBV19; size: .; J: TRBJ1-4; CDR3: ASAGGQGTGKLF
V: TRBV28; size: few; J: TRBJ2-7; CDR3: ASSFGVTPYEQY
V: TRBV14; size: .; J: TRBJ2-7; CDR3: ASSPTSGRPYEQY
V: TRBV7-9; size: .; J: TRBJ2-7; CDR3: ASSYGLAGEQY
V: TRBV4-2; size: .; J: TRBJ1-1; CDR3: ASSLRVNTEAF
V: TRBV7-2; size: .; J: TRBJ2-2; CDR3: ASSLDFLGGTGELF
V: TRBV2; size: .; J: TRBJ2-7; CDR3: ASSGLPGTNYEQY
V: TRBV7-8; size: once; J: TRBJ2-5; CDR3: ASSFGRQLSQETQY
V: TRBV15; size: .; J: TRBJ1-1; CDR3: ATSRDGGASEAF
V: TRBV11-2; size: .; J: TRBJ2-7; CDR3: ASSSLSSYEQY